This TCR beta chain was obtained from a study of graft-versus-host responses after intestinal transplantation. Graft tissue was processed to release intraepithelial and lamina propria lymphocytes. Assay used: immunoSEQ multiplex PCR; TCRdb lists only in-frame clones, some missing. The sample consists of 50,000 to 75,000 clones, 89% of them appearing once. CDR3 length: 15 amino acids. The J segment lost 3 bases and the V segment lost 4 bases, leaving 6 bases of the junction unmatched. Germline CDR1 and CDR2: SGHNT and YYREEE (reference sequence). Source: ileum tissue, taken more than 350 days after transplant. This rearrangement joins TRBV5-4 to TRBJ2-3, with 9 nucleotides matching TRBD2. The receptor comes from a human patient who received an intestinal transplant, so some T cells may come from the graft donor. DNA for the CDR3: TGTGCCAGCAGCGGGGCGGGGGGGCCAACAGATACGCAGTATTTT. Its protein product is CASSGAGGPTDTQYF.